Following are 14 T cell receptor beta chains from one sample sequenced in a study of cytomegalovirus exposure and HLA in healthy donors. In the PCR, 60 Vbeta and 13 Jbeta primers were used. Repertoires were generated with immunoSEQ multiplex PCR, while TCRdb's copy carries only in-frame clones and drops some. The sample has about 130,000 clones; roughly three quarters are singletons. The sequenced sample was PBMCs. The receptors were sampled from a man aged 40-55 years in good health and CMV-seronegative.

This sequence joins TRBV5-4 and TRBJ1-2; D may be TRBD1 (5 bases). Germline V gene lookup returns CDR1 SGHNT and CDR2 YYREEE (reference sequence). The CDR3 extends over 14 amino acids. The germline V and J ends were trimmed by 5 bases and 3 bases, with 14 bases remaining between them. CDR3 nucleotide sequence: TGTGCCAGCAGAGATGGCAGGGTGGACTATGGCTACACCTTC. Its protein product is CASRDGRVDYGYTF.

V and J are TRBV2 and TRBJ2-5; D remains ambiguous. CDR1 is SNHLY and CDR2 is FYNNEI in the germline V gene. Trimming took off 5 bases at V and 5 bases at J, with 12 bases between the two ends. CDR3 length equals 13 residues. The CDR3 region is CASSPRSGETQYF. CDR3 sequence (DNA): TGTGCCAGCAGTCCTCGATCCGGGGAGACCCAGTACTTC.

This chain uses TRBV30 with TRBJ2-5; no clear D. The CDR3 has 11 amino acids. Trimming took 2 bases from V and 3 from J, leaving 4 bases between them. The germline CDR1 and CDR2 sequences are GTSNPN and SVGIG (reference sequence). CDR3 protein: CAWSSKETQYF. The CDR3 bases are TGTGCCTGGAGTTCCAAAGAGACCCAGTACTTC.

V gene TRBV7-8 combines with J gene TRBJ1-2, with D unresolved. Between the trimmed V and J ends, which lost 2 bases and 4 bases, there was a span of 8 bases. The CDR3 runs 13 residues. Germline CDR1 and CDR2: SGHVS and FQNEAQ. The CDR3 protein is CASSLQRSYGYTF. For the CDR3, the DNA is TGTGCCAGCAGCTTACAACGGAGCTATGGCTACACCTTC.

The chain joins TRBV7-9 to TRBJ2-3; 8 bases fit TRBD1. After removal of 1 base from V and 3 bases from J, the junction contained 3 bases not matched to a gene. CDR1 and CDR2 from the germline V gene are SEHNR and FQNEAQ (reference sequence). This CDR3 has 15 amino acids. The chain's CDR3 is CASSLGQGWTDTQYF. As DNA, the CDR3 is TGTGCCAGCAGCTTAGGACAGGGGTGGACAGATACGCAGTATTTT.

The chain uses TRBV13 and TRBJ1-5, with 7 bases fitting TRBD1. This CDR3 is built from 18 residues. CDR1 and CDR2 from the germline V gene are PRHDT and FYEKMQ (reference sequence). Trimming cost V 3 bases and J 0 bases; bases outside gene matches: 11. The DNA of the CDR3 is TGTGCCAGCAGCTTGAGGGCAGGGGGTGCTTATAGCAATCAGCCCCAGCATTTT. Protein: CASSLRAGGAYSNQPQHF.

The chain couples TRBV6-6 to TRBJ2-7, with 7 nucleotides matching TRBD2. V dropped 0 bases and J dropped 1; count of bases not matched to a gene: 3. From germline, CDR1 is MNHNY and CDR2 SVGAGI (reference sequence). The CDR3 loop spans 15 amino acids. CDR3 amino acids: CASSYSDGGSYEQYF. The CDR3, as DNA: TGTGCCAGCAGTTACTCGGACGGGGGGTCCTACGAGCAGTACTTC.

CDR3: CASSVRGQGEQYF. In DNA, the CDR3 is TGTGCCAGCAGTGTCAGGGGGCAGGGCGAGCAGTACTTC. The chain recombines TRBV6-1 with TRBJ2-7; 8 bases line up with TRBD1. Germline assignment: CDR1 MNHNS and CDR2 SASEGT. J was trimmed by 6 bases and V by 4 bases; bases with no gene match: 5. The CDR3 length is 13 residues.

The rearrangement links TRBV5-1 to TRBJ1-6; perhaps TRBD1 as D (6 bases). The V end was cut by 0 bases, the J end by 5 bases, with 6 bases between. The germline CDR1 and CDR2 sequences are SGHRS and YFSETQ. CDR3 size: 14 residues. Written as DNA, the CDR3 is TGCGCCAGCAGCTTGGGACAGGATAATTCACCCCTCCACTTT. Translated, it gives CASSLGQDNSPLHF.

The chain carries TRBV27 and TRBJ2-1; D is unclear. V was pared by 1 base and J by 9 bases, with 13 bases between. The CDR3 is made up of 14 amino acids. Germline V gives CDR1 MNHEY, CDR2 SMNVEV (reference sequence). Here the CDR3 DNA reads TGTGCCAGCAGTTTATGGGCCTCCCGTAGTGAGCAGTTCTTC. Its protein is CASSLWASRSEQFF.

There are a few counts of this clone. This chain connects TRBV5-1 to TRBJ2-5; D possibly corresponds to TRBD2 (6 bases). Per the germline V gene, CDR1 is SGHRS and CDR2 is YFSETQ. V lost 1 base, J lost 5 bases, and 9 bases lay in between. This CDR3 comprises 13 residues. The CDR3, as DNA: TGCGCCAGCAGCTTGCCAGGGAGGGAGACCCAGTACTTC. This translates into CASSLPGRETQYF.

This clone was recorded only once. CDR3 in amino acids: CAWSRRQSYEQYF. The CDR3 DNA is TGTGCCTGGAGTCGGCGGCAGTCCTACGAGCAGTACTTC. This chain links TRBV30 with TRBJ2-7; D is ambiguous. Trimming took off 2 bases at V and 1 base at J, with 9 bases between the two ends. Germline CDR1 reads GTSNPN; CDR2 reads SVGIG (reference sequence). The CDR3 contains 13 residues.

The gene calls are TRBV27 and TRBJ2-1; no clear D gene. The CDR3 totals 15 residues. With 6 bases removed from V and 0 bases from J, the gap between germline ends came to 12 bases. The germline gives CDR1 MNHEY, CDR2 SMNVEV (reference sequence). The CDR3 nucleotides read TGTGCCAGCAGCCTAGTGCCGAGCTCCTACAATGAGCAGTTCTTC. Its protein is CASSLVPSSYNEQFF.

V gene TRBV6-1 combines with J gene TRBJ1-2; D gene unclear. Per the germline V gene, CDR1 is MNHNS and CDR2 is SASEGT. V lost 5 bases and J lost 5, with 15 bases in between. The CDR3 length is 14 residues. Written as DNA, the CDR3 is TGTGCCAGCAGTTCAAGTCGGGAAGAGTATGGCTACACCTTC. Protein sequence: CASSSSREEYGYTF.